This T cell receptor beta chain was obtained from a study of beta chain features in type 1 diabetes. Study summary: Patients did not differ from healthy donors in age, gender or cell yield.

Sequencing targeted expressed TCRB transcripts, as all isolated RNA had been reverse transcribed. Clones were sequenced by immunoSEQ multiplex PCR, and TCRdb holds only the in-frame ones, with some missing. The sample holds some 900,000 clones, 15% to 20% seen once. Regarding the study as a whole: Any HLA effect on TCRB rearrangement was left unresolved by small sub-analyses. Using cDNA template may skew counts toward highly expressing activated cells.

As regards this clone: Its cognate antigen is unknown.

Unmatched junction bases numbered 5, after V lost 1 base and J lost 11 bases. Germline V gene lookup returns CDR1 SGHVS and CDR2 FNYEAQ. The CDR3 has 16 residues. The clonotype comes from a woman aged 18-29 years in good health. Sequenced material: naive CD4+ T cells from blood. This sequence joins TRBV7-6 and TRBJ2-1, with 16 bases identical to TRBD2. CDR3 coding DNA: TGTGCCAGCAGCTTAGGGGGACTAGCGGGAGGGACCCAGCAGTTCTTC. Protein product: CASSLGGLAGGTQQFF.